This T cell receptor beta chain derives from a study of T cells after yellow fever vaccination. Study-level information: With SMART-Seq v4 Ultra Low Input, the fractions containing low cell numbers were prepared.

Regarding the study as a whole: Post-booster repertoires contained most primary-vaccination clones again (roughly 96% CD4, 85% to 90% CD8). CD4 and CD8 compartments shared a small share of clonotypes.

Conversion of TCR transcripts into cDNA relied on 5'RACE template switching, which added a universal primer site and UMIs. Each CDR3 protein gets one entry after TCRdb re-called the 5' RACE reads with MiXCR. This repertoire shows fewer than 450,000 distinct CDR3 sequences, around 10% found once; its top ten account for roughly 18%. There are a few counts of this clonotype. Its antigen is still unknown. CDR3 length equals 14 residues. CDR1 and CDR2 from the germline V gene are LGHNA and YSLEER. V shed 5 bases, J shed 2 bases, and the junction held 4 bases outside the gene matches. The sequenced sample was PBMCs, obtained on the day of the first yellow fever vaccination. The TCR comes from a young man who received the YFV17D yellow fever vaccine. The chain employs TRBV4-3 and TRBJ2-3; 7 bases align to TRBD1. The CDR3 sequence is CASSKGADTDTQYF. The CDR3 nucleotides read TGCGCCAGCAGCAAGGGGGCCGACACAGATACGCAGTATTTT.